These T cell receptor beta chains were read from a single sample in a study of blood T cell repertoires in COVID-19. TCRdb's table, derived via immunoSEQ multiplex PCR, lists solely in-frame clones and lacks some. Of roughly 160,000 clones listed, approximately 85% are singletons. Material for sequencing was peripheral blood. These TCRs come from an older man with COVID-19, enrolled during active disease. Both conserved end residues are part of each CDR3. The D gene is left open where the match is weak. Rows give clone size only sometimes, using once, few, many, or a class for an expanded clone.

CDR3nt: TGCGCCAGCAGCCAAGAAGACAGGCGGTATGGCTACACCTTC; CDR3aa: CASSQEDRRYGYTF; d_gene: NA; j_gene: TRBJ1-2; v_gene: TRBV4-1; abundance: once
CDR3nt: TGTGCCAGCAGCGTAGGGGCAGGGGCCAACTATGGCTACACCTTC; CDR3aa: CASSVGAGANYGYTF; d_gene: NA; j_gene: TRBJ1-2; v_gene: TRBV9; abundance: NA
CDR3nt: TGTGCCAGCAGCTTAGAACAGGGGGCGAGAGGCTACACCTTC; CDR3aa: CASSLEQGARGYTF; d_gene: TRBD1; j_gene: TRBJ1-2; v_gene: TRBV7-9; abundance: NA
CDR3nt: TGTGCCAGCAGTTCCACCCGACTTGTCTCCTACAATGAGCAGTTCTTC; CDR3aa: CASSSTRLVSYNEQFF; d_gene: NA; j_gene: TRBJ2-1; v_gene: TRBV6-2/TRBV6-3; abundance: NA
CDR3nt: TGTGCCAGCAGCGTAGGATCGGGGATCTCCATGAACACTGAAGCTTTCTTT; CDR3aa: CASSVGSGISMNTEAFF; d_gene: NA; j_gene: TRBJ1-1; v_gene: TRBV9; abundance: NA
CDR3nt: TGTGCCAGCAGCTCGAGACAGATCAATGAAAAACTGTTTTTT; CDR3aa: CASSSRQINEKLFF; d_gene: NA; j_gene: TRBJ1-4; v_gene: TRBV7-9; abundance: NA
CDR3nt: TGTGCCAGCACCATCGGATGGGGGGGATATGGCTACACCTTC; CDR3aa: CASTIGWGGYGYTF; d_gene: NA; j_gene: TRBJ1-2; v_gene: TRBV6-5; abundance: NA
CDR3nt: TGCGCCAGCAGCCAAGGGGCAGGGGGGAACTATGGCTACACCTTC; CDR3aa: CASSQGAGGNYGYTF; d_gene: TRBD1; j_gene: TRBJ1-2; v_gene: TRBV4-3; abundance: NA
CDR3nt: TGTGCCAGCAGTTCCGGACAGATCTATGGCTACACCTTC; CDR3aa: CASSSGQIYGYTF; d_gene: NA; j_gene: TRBJ1-2; v_gene: TRBV6-5; abundance: few
CDR3nt: TGTGCCAGTAGTATTGTGGGCCCTGGGGCCAACGTCCTGACTTTC; CDR3aa: CASSIVGPGANVLTF; d_gene: NA; j_gene: TRBJ2-6; v_gene: TRBV19; abundance: NA
CDR3nt: TGTGCCAGCTCACCACGGGCAGGGGATAATTCACCCCTCCACTTT; CDR3aa: CASSPRAGDNSPLHF; d_gene: NA; j_gene: TRBJ1-6; v_gene: TRBV18; abundance: NA
CDR3nt: TGTGCCAGCAGTACCGCCGGGACAGGCCGGTTGCCCCAGCATTTT; CDR3aa: CASSTAGTGRLPQHF; d_gene: TRBD1; j_gene: TRBJ1-5; v_gene: TRBV6-5; abundance: NA
CDR3nt: TGTGCTAGTGGTTTGGGGGACAACCATCCGGAGACCCAGTACTTC; CDR3aa: CASGLGDNHPETQYF; d_gene: NA; j_gene: TRBJ2-5; v_gene: TRBV12-5; abundance: NA
CDR3nt: TGTGCCAGCAGCTTAGGAGGGGGCTACACCGGGGAGCTGTTTTTT; CDR3aa: CASSLGGGYTGELFF; d_gene: TRBD1; j_gene: TRBJ2-2; v_gene: TRBV7-9; abundance: NA
CDR3nt: TGTGCCAGTAGTACAAGACAGTCTAATGAAAAACTGTTTTTT; CDR3aa: CASSTRQSNEKLFF; d_gene: NA; j_gene: TRBJ1-4; v_gene: TRBV19; abundance: NA
CDR3nt: TGTGCCAGCTCAACAGGGGATCAGCCCCAGCATTTT; CDR3aa: CASSTGDQPQHF; d_gene: TRBD1; j_gene: TRBJ1-5; v_gene: TRBV18; abundance: NA
CDR3nt: TGTGCCAGCAGCCAGGGACAGGGGGCGATCAACACTGAAGCTTTCTTT; CDR3aa: CASSQGQGAINTEAFF; d_gene: TRBD1; j_gene: TRBJ1-1; v_gene: TRBV11-3; abundance: NA
CDR3nt: TGTGCCAGCAGCGTTCGGGTCACCGGGGAGCTGTTTTTT; CDR3aa: CASSVRVTGELFF; d_gene: NA; j_gene: TRBJ2-2; v_gene: TRBV9; abundance: NA
CDR3nt: TGTGCCAGCAGCGGGCGTGAGCGGCAAAAACTGTTTTTT; CDR3aa: CASSGRERQKLFF; d_gene: NA; j_gene: TRBJ1-4; v_gene: TRBV5-6; abundance: NA
CDR3nt: TGTGCCAGCAGCGCGCCGGGACAGTATCAAGAGACCCAGTACTTC; CDR3aa: CASSAPGQYQETQYF; d_gene: TRBD1; j_gene: TRBJ2-5; v_gene: TRBV9; abundance: NA
CDR3nt: TGTGCCAGCAGGAACAGGGGGATGAACACTGAAGCTTTCTTT; CDR3aa: CASRNRGMNTEAFF; d_gene: TRBD1; j_gene: TRBJ1-1; v_gene: TRBV27; abundance: NA
CDR3nt: TGTGCTAGTGGCCCTCAGGGGTTCGATGAGCAGTTCTTC; CDR3aa: CASGPQGFDEQFF; d_gene: NA; j_gene: TRBJ2-1; v_gene: TRBV12-5; abundance: NA
CDR3nt: TGTGCCAGCAGTACCGGGACAGGGGAGACCCAGTACTTC; CDR3aa: CASSTGTGETQYF; d_gene: TRBD1; j_gene: TRBJ2-5; v_gene: TRBV28; abundance: NA
CDR3nt: TGTGCCAGCGCAGGACAGGGAGATCAGCCCCAGCATTTT; CDR3aa: CASAGQGDQPQHF; d_gene: TRBD1; j_gene: TRBJ1-5; v_gene: TRBV6-5; abundance: NA
CDR3nt: TGTGCCAGCACTGGAGGGGGAGGGGGAGCTTCACCCCTCCACTTT; CDR3aa: CASTGGGGGASPLHF; d_gene: NA; j_gene: TRBJ1-6; v_gene: TRBV6-5; abundance: NA
CDR3nt: TGCGCCAGCAGCACAGAAAGCAATCAGCCCCAGCATTTT; CDR3aa: CASSTESNQPQHF; d_gene: NA; j_gene: TRBJ1-5; v_gene: TRBV5-1; abundance: NA
CDR3nt: TGTGCCAGCAGCCGGGGACAGGCTGGGGCCAACGTCCTGACTTTC; CDR3aa: CASSRGQAGANVLTF; d_gene: TRBD1; j_gene: TRBJ2-6; v_gene: TRBV7-3; abundance: NA
CDR3nt: TGTGCCAGCAGTGATGGCCCCCAGGGCTCCTTAAACTATGGCTACACCTTC; CDR3aa: CASSDGPQGSLNYGYTF; d_gene: NA; j_gene: TRBJ1-2; v_gene: TRBV6-1; abundance: NA
CDR3nt: TGCGCCAGCAGCAGGACAGGAGCCACCGGGGAGCTGTTTTTT; CDR3aa: CASSRTGATGELFF; d_gene: TRBD1; j_gene: TRBJ2-2; v_gene: TRBV5-1; abundance: NA
CDR3nt: TGTGCCAGCTCACCGGGCCAGTGGGAGACCCAGTACTTC; CDR3aa: CASSPGQWETQYF; d_gene: NA; j_gene: TRBJ2-5; v_gene: TRBV18; abundance: NA
CDR3nt: TGTGCCAGCAGTTTAACCCGGACAGGGGTACCCTATGGCTACACCTTC; CDR3aa: CASSLTRTGVPYGYTF; d_gene: TRBD1; j_gene: TRBJ1-2; v_gene: TRBV27; abundance: NA
CDR3nt: TGTGCCAGCAGCCCGCCCGGACAGTCCTACAATGAGCAGTTCTTC; CDR3aa: CASSPPGQSYNEQFF; d_gene: NA; j_gene: TRBJ2-1; v_gene: TRBV5-6; abundance: few
CDR3nt: TGCGCCAGCAGCCTGACTAGCGGGGGGGCCCACAATGAGCAGTTCTTC; CDR3aa: CASSLTSGGAHNEQFF; d_gene: TRBD2; j_gene: TRBJ2-1; v_gene: TRBV5-1; abundance: NA
CDR3nt: TGTGCCAGTAGTTTTACAGGATACTCTGGAAACACCATATATTTT; CDR3aa: CASSFTGYSGNTIYF; d_gene: NA; j_gene: TRBJ1-3; v_gene: TRBV19; abundance: NA
CDR3nt: TGTGCCAGCAAAGGGGGGGGAGGCACAGATACGCAGTATTTT; CDR3aa: CASKGGGGTDTQYF; d_gene: NA; j_gene: TRBJ2-3; v_gene: TRBV5-5; abundance: NA
CDR3nt: TGTGCTAGTTCTATCGGGGGGTGGTCCACCGTCAACACCGGGGAGCTGTTTTTT; CDR3aa: CASSIGGWSTVNTGELFF; d_gene: TRBD2; j_gene: TRBJ2-2; v_gene: TRBV12-5; abundance: NA
CDR3nt: TGCGCCAGCAGCCCGGGATTTTCCTACGAGCAGTACTTC; CDR3aa: CASSPGFSYEQYF; d_gene: NA; j_gene: TRBJ2-7; v_gene: TRBV5-1; abundance: few
CDR3nt: TGTGCCAGCAGCCAGGGTACAGCCGCAACTAATGAAAAACTGTTTTTT; CDR3aa: CASSQGTAATNEKLFF; d_gene: NA; j_gene: TRBJ1-4; v_gene: TRBV4-2; abundance: NA
CDR3nt: TGTGCCACCAGTGGACAGGGAGGTAGAGAGACCCAGTACTTC; CDR3aa: CATSGQGGRETQYF; d_gene: NA; j_gene: TRBJ2-5; v_gene: TRBV24-1; abundance: NA
CDR3nt: TGCGCCAGCAGCCCGGGGACTAGCGGCCTCTACAATGAGCAGTTCTTC; CDR3aa: CASSPGTSGLYNEQFF; d_gene: TRBD2; j_gene: TRBJ2-1; v_gene: TRBV5-1; abundance: few
CDR3nt: TGCGCCAGCAACGAGGGTGATCGGAGCACCGGGGAGCTGTTTTTT; CDR3aa: CASNEGDRSTGELFF; d_gene: NA; j_gene: TRBJ2-2; v_gene: TRBV5-1; abundance: NA
CDR3nt: TGTGCCAGCAAGGGGACTAGCGGGGGGTACAATGAGCAGTTCTTC; CDR3aa: CASKGTSGGYNEQFF; d_gene: TRBD2; j_gene: TRBJ2-1; v_gene: TRBV4-2; abundance: NA
CDR3nt: TGTGCCAGCAGTGAAGGGGCAGACCGCGGGGGCTACACCTTC; CDR3aa: CASSEGADRGGYTF; d_gene: NA; j_gene: TRBJ1-2; v_gene: TRBV2; abundance: NA
CDR3nt: TGTGCCACCGGGGAGGGGCTCTACAATGAGCAGTTCTTC; CDR3aa: CATGEGLYNEQFF; d_gene: TRBD2; j_gene: TRBJ2-1; v_gene: TRBV18; abundance: NA
CDR3nt: TGTGCCAGCAGTTACTCAACAGGGGAAGAGACCCAGTACTTC; CDR3aa: CASSYSTGEETQYF; d_gene: TRBD1; j_gene: TRBJ2-5; v_gene: TRBV6-5; abundance: NA
CDR3nt: TGCGCCAGCAGCTCGGGACAGGGACTCAATTCACCCCTCCACTTT; CDR3aa: CASSSGQGLNSPLHF; d_gene: TRBD1; j_gene: TRBJ1-6; v_gene: TRBV5-1; abundance: NA
CDR3nt: TGCGCCAGCAGCTACCGGGACAGGGGGCGCGAGCAGTACTTC; CDR3aa: CASSYRDRGREQYF; d_gene: TRBD1; j_gene: TRBJ2-7; v_gene: TRBV5-1; abundance: few
CDR3nt: TGTGCCAGCAGCGAGGCCAGGGTCGCCACCGGGGAGCTGTTTTTT; CDR3aa: CASSEARVATGELFF; d_gene: NA; j_gene: TRBJ2-2; v_gene: TRBV9; abundance: few
CDR3nt: TGTGCCAGCAGCTCCATGCGGGGGATCACTGAAGCTTTCTTT; CDR3aa: CASSSMRGITEAFF; d_gene: NA; j_gene: TRBJ1-1; v_gene: TRBV11-2; abundance: NA
CDR3nt: TGTGCCAGTAGTACTTACAGGGCTGGAGCTTTCTTT; CDR3aa: CASSTYRAGAFF; d_gene: NA; j_gene: TRBJ1-1; v_gene: TRBV19; abundance: NA
CDR3nt: TGTGCCAGCAGCCAAGTTTTACAGGGAAACTATGGCTACACCTTC; CDR3aa: CASSQVLQGNYGYTF; d_gene: NA; j_gene: TRBJ1-2; v_gene: TRBV3-1/TRBV3-2; abundance: NA
CDR3nt: TGTGCCAGCAGTGAGGTCGGGGAGGGAGCCATGGATGGCTACACCTTC; CDR3aa: CASSEVGEGAMDGYTF; d_gene: NA; j_gene: TRBJ1-2; v_gene: TRBV6-1; abundance: NA
CDR3nt: TGTGCCAGCAGCGCGGGCCCAGGGGGCCCATATGGCTACACCTTC; CDR3aa: CASSAGPGGPYGYTF; d_gene: TRBD1; j_gene: TRBJ1-2; v_gene: TRBV9; abundance: NA